Sequencing of this TCR beta chain was carried out in a study of blood T cells in healthy people across ages (dated by TCRdb to between 2014 and 2016). Background for the entire study: Template switching captured roughly one uniquely barcoded TCR beta cDNA molecule per two T cells in model experiments. Using deep sequencing normalized with unique cDNA molecular identifiers, the study measured how TCR beta repertoire diversity changes with age. Donors were grouped into four age groups: young (average approximately 15 years), middle-aged (roughly 37), aged (around 60) and long-lived (about 89). To avoid experimental bias, donors of different ages were distributed randomly across sequencing lanes. For two donors (one aged 18 to 30 and one aged 80 or older), the study analyzed two additional independent replicas of 1 million unique cDNA reads from the same blood draw.

The library was produced with 5' RACE. TCRdb shows the sequencer as Illumina HiSeq 2500. A second roughly 6 to 12 cycle PCR used a sample-barcoded 5' primer and a J-beta primer mix. A template-switch 5' adaptor carrying 12 random nucleotides introduced a unique molecular identifier onto each TCR beta cDNA molecule. Each sample yielded at least 2.5 million CDR3-containing paired-end reads. First-strand cDNA was synthesized from all RNA with the Mint cDNA synthesis kit, primed by a TRBC-specific oligonucleotide. After uracil-DNA glycosylase treatment, a first 18-cycle PCR used universal primers M1SS and BC2_uni_R on all cDNA. On the authors' methods: Normalization of each sample was performed by random selection of 1 million high-quality reads, each carrying a distinct molecular identifier. Instead of being binned into consensus sequences, reads that shared molecular identifiers were thrown out. CDR3 identification, clonotype clustering and error correction used MiTCR with a Q25 quality threshold and the strictest error-elimination algorithm. Lower-bound total TCR beta diversity was estimated with a nonparametric unseen species model using Euler transformation. Starting from the raw public reads, TCRdb applied fastp trimming at Q25, assembled clones with MiXCR and retained in-frame beta chains. Rows with a matching CDR3 protein are joined into one entry that keeps the most common DNA and genes. The V and J calls here are based on TCRdb, not the publication. Here the sample has about 670,000 distinct CDR3 sequences; 52% occur a single time. The ten largest clones capture roughly 13% of the sample.

This clonotype was seen more than once but under ten times. Its antigen is currently not known. Base qualities are not at hand, and no much larger clone is one base apart. Via the germline V gene (reference sequence), CDR1 is DFQATT and CDR2 SNEGSKA. The CDR3 spans 12 residues, from the cysteine through the phenylalanine. Only CDR3 DNA is held: 36 bases, read in frame from base 1. Between the V and J ends, shortened by 1 base and 7 bases respectively, the junction contains 7 bases. Donors were 40 or so systemically healthy Caucasian individuals from Russia aged roughly 6 to 90 years. Roughly 9.5 milliliters of peripheral blood were drawn from each donor into EDTA-treated Vacutainer tubes. PBMCs were isolated by Ficoll-Paque density-gradient centrifugation, with at least 7 million obtained per sample. Trizol reagent was used to extract total RNA from PBMCs, with at least 5 micrograms per sample. The percentages of naive CD45RAhigh/CD27high T cells were determined by flow cytometry on a PBMC aliquot from every donor.

Paper-wide results and their limitations: Estimates of total diversity based on one million sequenced T cells were regarded as lower bounds and as underestimates. Observed TCR beta diversity per million T cells fell roughly linearly with age, and a significant reduction was already apparent by age around 36. Because profiling used bulk unsorted PBMCs, naive and antigen-experienced compartments could not be compared conclusively. The CMV infection status of donors was not known, potentially confounding age-related changes in expanded clonotypes. Compared with the aged group, the long-lived group had more naive CD4+ T cells, fewer expanded clones and increased TCR diversity, a pattern suggesting age selection. A strong correlation was found between observed TCR beta diversity and the percentage of naive T cells measured by flow cytometry.

The sequence derives from a woman of 80 years or more in good health. The receptor chain draws on TRBV20-1 and TRBJ2-2; no D gene is confidently identified. Material for sequencing was blood. Here the CDR3 is given as CSARGGGGELFF. The DNA sequence is given as TGCAGTGCTAGAGGAGGCGGCGGGGAGCTGTTTTTT.